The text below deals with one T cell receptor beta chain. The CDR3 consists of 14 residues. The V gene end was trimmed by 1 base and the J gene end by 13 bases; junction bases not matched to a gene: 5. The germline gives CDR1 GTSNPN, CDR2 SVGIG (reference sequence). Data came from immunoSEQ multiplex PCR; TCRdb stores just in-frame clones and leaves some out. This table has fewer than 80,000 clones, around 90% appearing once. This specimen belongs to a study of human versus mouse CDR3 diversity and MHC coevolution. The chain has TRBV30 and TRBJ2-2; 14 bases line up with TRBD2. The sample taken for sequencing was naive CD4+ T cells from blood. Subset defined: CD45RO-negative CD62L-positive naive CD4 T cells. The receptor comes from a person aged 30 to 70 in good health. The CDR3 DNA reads TGTGCCTGGAGTGCAGGGACTAGCGGGAGCGTGCTGTTTTTT. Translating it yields CAWSAGTSGSVLFF.